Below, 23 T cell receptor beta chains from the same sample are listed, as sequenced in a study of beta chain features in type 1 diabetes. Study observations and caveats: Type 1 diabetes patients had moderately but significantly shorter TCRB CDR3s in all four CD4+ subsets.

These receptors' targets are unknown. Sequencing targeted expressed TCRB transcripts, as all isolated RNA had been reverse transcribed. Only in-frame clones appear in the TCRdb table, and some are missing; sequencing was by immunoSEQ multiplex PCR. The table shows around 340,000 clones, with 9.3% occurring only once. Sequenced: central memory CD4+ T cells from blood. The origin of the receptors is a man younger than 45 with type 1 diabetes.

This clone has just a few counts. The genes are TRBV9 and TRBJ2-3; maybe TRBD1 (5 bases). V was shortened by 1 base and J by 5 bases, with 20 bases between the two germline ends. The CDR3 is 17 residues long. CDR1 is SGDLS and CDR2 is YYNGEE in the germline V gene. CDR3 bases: TGTGCCAGCAGCGTAAGTGTAGGGTGGGGCTCGCGAGATACGCAGTATTTT. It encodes CASSVSVGWGSRDTQYF.

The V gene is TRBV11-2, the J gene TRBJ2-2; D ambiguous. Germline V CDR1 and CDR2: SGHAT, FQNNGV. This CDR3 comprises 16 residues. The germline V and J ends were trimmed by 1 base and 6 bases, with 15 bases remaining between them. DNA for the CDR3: TGTGCCAGCAGCTTAGGGCAGGTAGAACTCTCCGGGGAGCTGTTTTTT. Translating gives CASSLGQVELSGELFF.

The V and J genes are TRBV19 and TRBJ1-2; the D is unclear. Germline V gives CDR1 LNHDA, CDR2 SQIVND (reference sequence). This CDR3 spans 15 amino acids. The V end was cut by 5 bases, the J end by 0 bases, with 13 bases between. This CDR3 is CASSLGTHTNYGYTF. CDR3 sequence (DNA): TGTGCCAGTAGTTTAGGTACCCACACTAACTATGGCTACACCTTC.

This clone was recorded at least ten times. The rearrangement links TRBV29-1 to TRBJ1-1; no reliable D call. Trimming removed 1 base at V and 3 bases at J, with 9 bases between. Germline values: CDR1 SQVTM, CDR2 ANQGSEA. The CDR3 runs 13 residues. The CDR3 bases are TGCAGCGTTGAAGGGCAGGATTACACTGAAGCTTTCTTT. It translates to CSVEGQDYTEAFF.

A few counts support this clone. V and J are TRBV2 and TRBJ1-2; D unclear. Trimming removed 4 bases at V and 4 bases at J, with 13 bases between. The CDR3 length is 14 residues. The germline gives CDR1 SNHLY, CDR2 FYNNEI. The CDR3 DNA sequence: TGTGCCAGCAGTGGTATGGGCAGCCTCTATGGCTACACCTTC. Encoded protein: CASSGMGSLYGYTF.

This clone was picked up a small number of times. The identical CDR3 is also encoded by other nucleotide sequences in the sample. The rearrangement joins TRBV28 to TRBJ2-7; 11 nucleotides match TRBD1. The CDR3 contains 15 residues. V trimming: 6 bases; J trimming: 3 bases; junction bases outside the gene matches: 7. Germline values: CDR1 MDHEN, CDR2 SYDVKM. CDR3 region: CASSLPGTGGYEQYF. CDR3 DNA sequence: TGTGCCAGCAGCCTACCGGGGACAGGGGGCTACGAGCAGTACTTC.

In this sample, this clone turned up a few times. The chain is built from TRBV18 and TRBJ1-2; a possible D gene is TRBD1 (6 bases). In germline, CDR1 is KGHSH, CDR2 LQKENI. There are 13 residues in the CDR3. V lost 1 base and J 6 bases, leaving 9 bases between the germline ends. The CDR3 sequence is CASSPLRTDGYTF. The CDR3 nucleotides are TGTGCCAGCTCACCACTACGGACAGATGGCTACACCTTC.

The CDR3 loop reads CASSPRSARDNSPLHF. The DNA of the CDR3 is TGTGCCAGCAGTCCTAGAAGCGCCCGGGATAATTCACCCCTCCACTTT. The V and J genes are TRBV2 and TRBJ1-6; the D is unclear. The length of the CDR3 is 16 residues. With 5 bases removed from V and 5 bases from J, the gap between germline ends came to 16 bases. Germline CDR1 and CDR2: SNHLY and FYNNEI.

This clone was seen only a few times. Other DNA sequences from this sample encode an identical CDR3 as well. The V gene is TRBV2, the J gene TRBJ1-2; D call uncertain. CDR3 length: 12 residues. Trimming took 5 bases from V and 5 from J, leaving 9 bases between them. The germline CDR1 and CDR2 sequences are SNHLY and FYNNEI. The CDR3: CASSPTEYGYTF. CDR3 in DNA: TGTGCCAGCAGTCCTACAGAGTATGGCTACACCTTC.

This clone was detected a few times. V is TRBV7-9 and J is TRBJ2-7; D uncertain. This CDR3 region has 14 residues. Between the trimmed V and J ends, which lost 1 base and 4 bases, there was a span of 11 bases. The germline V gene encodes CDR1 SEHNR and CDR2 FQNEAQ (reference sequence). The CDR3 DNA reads TGTGCCAGCAGCTTAGGGACCGGATCGTACGAGCAGTACTTC. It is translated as CASSLGTGSYEQYF.

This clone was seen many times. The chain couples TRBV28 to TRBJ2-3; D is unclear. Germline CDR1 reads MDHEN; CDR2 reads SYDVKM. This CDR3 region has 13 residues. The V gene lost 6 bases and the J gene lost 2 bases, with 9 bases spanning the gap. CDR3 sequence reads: CASSPALTDTQYF. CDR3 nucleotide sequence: TGTGCCAGCAGCCCAGCCCTCACAGATACGCAGTATTTT.

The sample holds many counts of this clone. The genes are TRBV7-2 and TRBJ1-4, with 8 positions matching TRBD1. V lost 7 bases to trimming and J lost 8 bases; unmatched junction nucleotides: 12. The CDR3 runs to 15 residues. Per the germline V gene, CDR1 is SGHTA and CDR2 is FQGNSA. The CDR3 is CASTPRGRSGEKLFF. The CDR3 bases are TGTGCCAGCACCCCCAGGGGGCGGAGCGGGGAAAAACTGTTTTTT.

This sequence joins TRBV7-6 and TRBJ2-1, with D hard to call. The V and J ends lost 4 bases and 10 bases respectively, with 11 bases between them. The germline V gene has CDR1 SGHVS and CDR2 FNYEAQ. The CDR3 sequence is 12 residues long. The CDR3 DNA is TGTGCCAGCAGCTCCTGGGGTGGCGAGCAGTTCTTC. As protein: CASSSWGGEQFF.

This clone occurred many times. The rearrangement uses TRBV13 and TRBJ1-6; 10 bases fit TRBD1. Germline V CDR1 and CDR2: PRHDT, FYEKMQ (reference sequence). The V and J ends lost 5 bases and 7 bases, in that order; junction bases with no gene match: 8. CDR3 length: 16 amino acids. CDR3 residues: CASSRRWGQGNSPLHF. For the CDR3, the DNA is TGTGCCAGCAGCCGGCGTTGGGGACAGGGGAATTCACCCCTCCACTTT.

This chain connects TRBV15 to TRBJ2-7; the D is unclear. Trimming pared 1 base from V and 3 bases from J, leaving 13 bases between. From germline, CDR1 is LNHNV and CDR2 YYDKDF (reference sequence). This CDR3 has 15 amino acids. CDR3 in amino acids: CATSRGGTLDYEQYF. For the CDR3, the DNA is TGTGCCACCAGCAGAGGTGGAACTCTTGACTACGAGCAGTACTTC.

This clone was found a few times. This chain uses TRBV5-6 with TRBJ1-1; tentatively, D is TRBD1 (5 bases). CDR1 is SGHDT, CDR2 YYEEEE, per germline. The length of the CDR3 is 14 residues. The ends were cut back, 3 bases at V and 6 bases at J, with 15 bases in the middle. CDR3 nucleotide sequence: TGTGCCAGCAGCTCGGGGTATTCCAGGGCTGAAGCTTTCTTT. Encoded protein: CASSSGYSRAEAFF.

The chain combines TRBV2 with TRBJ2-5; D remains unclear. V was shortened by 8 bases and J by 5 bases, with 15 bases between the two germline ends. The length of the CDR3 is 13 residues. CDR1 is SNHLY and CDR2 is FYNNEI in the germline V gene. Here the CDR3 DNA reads TGTGCCAGCTCAGGCGCCCTCCGCGAGACCCAGTACTTC. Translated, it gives CASSGALRETQYF.

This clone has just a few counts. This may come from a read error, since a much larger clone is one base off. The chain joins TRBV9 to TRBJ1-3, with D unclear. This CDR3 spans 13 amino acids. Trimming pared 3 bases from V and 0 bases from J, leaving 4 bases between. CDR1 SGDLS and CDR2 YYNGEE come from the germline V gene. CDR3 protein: CASSDSSGNTIYF. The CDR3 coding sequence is TGTGCCAGCAGCGACAGCTCTGGAAACACCATATATTTT.

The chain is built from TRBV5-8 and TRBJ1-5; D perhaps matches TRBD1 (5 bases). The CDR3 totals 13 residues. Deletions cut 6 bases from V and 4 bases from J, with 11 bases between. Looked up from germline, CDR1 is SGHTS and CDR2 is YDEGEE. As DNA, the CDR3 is TGTGCCAGCACCCCTGGGGGGAATCAGCCCCAGCATTTT. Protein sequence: CASTPGGNQPQHF.

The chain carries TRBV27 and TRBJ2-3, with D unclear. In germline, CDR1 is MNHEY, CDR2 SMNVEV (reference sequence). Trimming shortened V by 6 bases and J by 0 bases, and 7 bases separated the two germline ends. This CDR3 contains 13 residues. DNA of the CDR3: TGTGCCAGCAGGCTGGCTAGCACAGATACGCAGTATTTT. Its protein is CASRLASTDTQYF.

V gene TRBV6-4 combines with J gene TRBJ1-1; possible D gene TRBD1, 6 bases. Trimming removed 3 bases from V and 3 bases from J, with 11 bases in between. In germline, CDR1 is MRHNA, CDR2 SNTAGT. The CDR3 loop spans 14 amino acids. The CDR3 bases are TGTGCCAGCAGTGAACAGGGAGGGGACACTGAAGCTTTCTTT. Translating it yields CASSEQGGDTEAFF.

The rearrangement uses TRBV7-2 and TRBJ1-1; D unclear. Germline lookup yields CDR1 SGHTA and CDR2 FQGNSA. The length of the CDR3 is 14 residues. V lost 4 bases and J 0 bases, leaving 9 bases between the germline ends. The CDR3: CASSSNSMNTEAFF. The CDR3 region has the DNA TGTGCCAGCAGCTCGAATAGTATGAACACTGAAGCTTTCTTT.

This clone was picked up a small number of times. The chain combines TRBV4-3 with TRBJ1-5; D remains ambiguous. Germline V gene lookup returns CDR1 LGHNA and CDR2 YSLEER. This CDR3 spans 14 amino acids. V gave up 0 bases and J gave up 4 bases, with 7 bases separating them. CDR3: CASSQDRLNQPQHF. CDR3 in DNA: TGCGCCAGCAGCCAAGATAGGTTAAATCAGCCCCAGCATTTT.